The source of this TCR beta chain is a study of monozygotic twins with cystic fibrosis. Study information: Library input was three micrograms of fragmented DNA, with about 15 PCR cycles. Whole-study results and caveats: Monozygotic CF twin pairs shared significantly more nucleotide-identical clonotypes than unrelated CF individuals did. The repertoire was suggested to be naive-dominated, clonality median roughly 0.0093. Co-twins had the most similar V usage for 13 of 16 pairs, J for 8.

The repertoire was sequenced with immunoSEQ multiplex PCR; TCRdb's copy has only in-frame clones and lacks some. Of about 23,000 clones listed, roughly 90% are singletons. Notes on this clone: Its antigen is not identified.

In germline, CDR1 is MNHEY, CDR2 SMNVEV (reference sequence). CDR3 size: 15 residues. V shed 5 bases and J 2 bases; nucleotides not matched to a gene: 6. The V gene is TRBV27, the J gene TRBJ2-7; 10 nucleotides align to TRBD2. The sample comprised blood. The sequence was collected from a girl aged 2 to 9 with cystic fibrosis. In nucleotides, the CDR3 is TGTGCCAGCAGTCTCTTAGCGGGGGGAACCTACGAGCAGTACTTC. Protein: CASSLLAGGTYEQYF.